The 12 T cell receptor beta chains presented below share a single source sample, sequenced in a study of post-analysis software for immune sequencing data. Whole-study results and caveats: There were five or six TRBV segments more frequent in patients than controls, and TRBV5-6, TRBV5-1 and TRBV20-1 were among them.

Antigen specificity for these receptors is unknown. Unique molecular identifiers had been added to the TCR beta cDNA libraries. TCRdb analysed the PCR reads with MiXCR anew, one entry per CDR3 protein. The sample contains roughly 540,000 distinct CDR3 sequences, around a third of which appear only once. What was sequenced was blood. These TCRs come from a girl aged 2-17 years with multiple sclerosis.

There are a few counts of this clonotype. The CDR3 nucleotides read TGCAGTGCCGCGATAGATCACTACGAGCAGTACTTC. It yields the protein CSAAIDHYEQYF. J is TRBJ2-7 and V is TRBV20-1; D is undetermined. Germline-derived CDR1 and CDR2 are DFQATT and SNEGSKA (reference sequence). The V gene lost 6 bases and the J gene lost 3 bases, with 12 bases spanning the gap. The CDR3 totals 12 residues.

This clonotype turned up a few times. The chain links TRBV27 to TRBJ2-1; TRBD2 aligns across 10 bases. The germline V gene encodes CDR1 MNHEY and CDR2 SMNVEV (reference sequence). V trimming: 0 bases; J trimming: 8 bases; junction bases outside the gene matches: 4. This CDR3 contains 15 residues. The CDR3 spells CASSLSGTSVHEQFF. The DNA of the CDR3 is TGTGCCAGCAGTTTATCCGGGACTAGCGTCCATGAGCAGTTCTTC.

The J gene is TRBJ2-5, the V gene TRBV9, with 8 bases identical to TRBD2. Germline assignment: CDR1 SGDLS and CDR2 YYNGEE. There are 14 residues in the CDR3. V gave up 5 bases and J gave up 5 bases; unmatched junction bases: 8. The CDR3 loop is CASSLGTRGETQYF. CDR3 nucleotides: TGTGCCAGCAGTCTCGGGACTAGAGGCGAGACCCAGTACTTC.

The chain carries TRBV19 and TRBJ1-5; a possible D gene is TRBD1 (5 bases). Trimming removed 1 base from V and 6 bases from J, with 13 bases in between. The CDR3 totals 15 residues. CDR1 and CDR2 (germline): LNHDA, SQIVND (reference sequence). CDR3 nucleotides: TGTGCCAGTAGTATAGCGGCGAGGGGTAGTCAGCCCCAGCATTTT. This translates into CASSIAARGSQPQHF.

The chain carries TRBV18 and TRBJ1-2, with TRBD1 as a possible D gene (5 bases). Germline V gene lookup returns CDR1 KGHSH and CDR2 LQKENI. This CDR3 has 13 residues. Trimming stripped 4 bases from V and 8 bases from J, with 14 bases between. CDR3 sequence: CASSQTDTRGYTF. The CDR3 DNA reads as TGTGCCAGCTCACAGACAGACACCAGAGGCTACACCTTC.

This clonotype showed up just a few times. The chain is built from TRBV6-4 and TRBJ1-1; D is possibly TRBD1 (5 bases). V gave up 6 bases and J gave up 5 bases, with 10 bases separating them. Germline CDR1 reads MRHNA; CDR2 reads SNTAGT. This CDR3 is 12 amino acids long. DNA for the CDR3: TGTGCCAGCAGGGGGGTGAGGACTGAAGCTTTCTTT. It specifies CASRGVRTEAFF.

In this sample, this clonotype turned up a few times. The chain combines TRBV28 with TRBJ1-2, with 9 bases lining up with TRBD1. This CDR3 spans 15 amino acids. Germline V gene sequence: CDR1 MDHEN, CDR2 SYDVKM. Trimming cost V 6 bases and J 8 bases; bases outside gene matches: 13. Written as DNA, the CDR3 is TGTGCCAGCAGCGTCCCGGGACAGGGTTCTCGGGGCTACACCTTC. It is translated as CASSVPGQGSRGYTF.

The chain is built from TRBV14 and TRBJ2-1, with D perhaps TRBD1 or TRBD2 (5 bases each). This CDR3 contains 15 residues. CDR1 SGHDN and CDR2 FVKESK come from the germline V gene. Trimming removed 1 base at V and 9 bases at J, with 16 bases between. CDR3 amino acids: CASSQGRGSSTEQFF. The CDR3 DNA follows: TGTGCCAGCAGCCAAGGTCGGGGCTCTAGCACTGAGCAGTTCTTC. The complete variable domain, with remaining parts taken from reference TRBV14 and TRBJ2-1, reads EAGVTQFPSHSVIEKGQTVTLRCDPISGHDNLYWYRRVMGKEIKFLLHFVKESKQDESGMPNNRFLAERTGGTYSTLKVQPAELEDSGVYFCASSQGRGSSTEQFFGPGTRLTVL.

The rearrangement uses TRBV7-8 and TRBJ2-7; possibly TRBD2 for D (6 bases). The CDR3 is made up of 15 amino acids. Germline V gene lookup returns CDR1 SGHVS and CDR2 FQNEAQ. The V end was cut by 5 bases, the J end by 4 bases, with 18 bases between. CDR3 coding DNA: TGTGCCAGCAGCCGCTCCGGGACTGCAAATTACGAGCAGTACTTC. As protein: CASSRSGTANYEQYF.

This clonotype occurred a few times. The CDR3 nucleotides are TGTGCCAGCAGTTACCGACGCCTCGGGGTCCGATGGGACGAGCAGTACTTC. It specifies CASSYRRLGVRWDEQYF. This chain uses TRBV6-5 with TRBJ2-7; a possible D gene is TRBD2 (5 bases). Trimming took 2 bases from V and 5 from J, leaving 22 bases between them. The germline CDR1 and CDR2 sequences are MNHEY and SVGAGI. This CDR3 is built from 17 residues.

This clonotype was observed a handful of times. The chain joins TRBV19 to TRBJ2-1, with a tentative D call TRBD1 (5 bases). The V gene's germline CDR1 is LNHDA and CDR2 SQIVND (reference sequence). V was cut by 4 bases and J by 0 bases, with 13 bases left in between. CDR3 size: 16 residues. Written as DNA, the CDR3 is TGTGCCAGTAGTAGACAGAAAAACCCCTCCTACAATGAGCAGTTCTTC. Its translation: CASSRQKNPSYNEQFF.

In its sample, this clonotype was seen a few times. This chain's CDR3 is CASSPEDRFKNIQYF. The CDR3 DNA sequence: TGTGCCAGCAGTCCGGAGGACCGTTTCAAAAACATTCAGTACTTC. The chain employs TRBV5-4 and TRBJ2-4; the D gene is possibly TRBD2 (5 bases). Germline-derived CDR1 and CDR2 are SGHNT and YYREEE (reference sequence). Trimming pared 5 bases from V and 3 bases from J, leaving 15 bases between. The CDR3 contains 15 residues. The entire variable domain, with the rest obtained from reference TRBV5-4 and TRBJ2-4, is as follows: ETGVTQSPTHLIKTRGQQVTLRCSSQSGHNTVSWYQQALGQGPQFIFQYYREEENGRGNFPPRFSGLQFPNYSSELNVNALELDDSALYLCASSPEDRFKNIQYFGAGTRLSVL.